This TCR beta chain comes out of a study of T cells in tumors after PD-1 blockade (dated 2019 in TCRdb). A note on the overall study: Patients with prior checkpoint blockade, systemic immunosuppressant use, or recent radiotherapy or other anti-cancer therapy within 4 weeks were excluded. To compare clonotypes in blood and tumor, bulk TCR sequencing was done on 10 peripheral blood samples taken from a few patients. Some patients also continued taking vismodegib 150 mg daily during anti-PD-1 treatment. Patients were treated with either pembrolizumab 200 mg every 3 weeks or cemiplimab 350 mg every 2 weeks. RECIST version 1.1 was used to evaluate clinical response. Using site-matched tumors from BCC or SCC patients sampled before and after anti-PD-1 therapy, the study carried out paired single-cell RNA and TCR sequencing. An average of 113,528 TCR templates (range 24,679-257,772) and roughly 34,000 unique clonotypes was obtained for peripheral blood samples. The full study reports these points: The source of novel T cell clones was not identified and could include lymphoid organs or rare unexpanded clones within the tumor or its periphery. Roughly 40% of TCR clonotypes from the tumor were detected in blood, and certain novel exhausted tumor clones were present in blood collected before treatment, which suggests recruitment from the periphery.

Genomic DNA extracted from tumor biopsies or peripheral blood was used for bulk TCRbeta sequencing, with input ranging from roughly 600 ng to 6,004 ng. All patients had histologically proven advanced or metastatic basal or squamous cell carcinoma and were poor candidates for surgical resection. Of the roughly 12 patients in the basal cell carcinoma cohort, about eight underwent bulk tumor TCR sequencing. This clone was recorded a few times. No cognate antigen has been identified for it. It has no much larger one-base neighbor in the sample; base qualities were not kept. Within the sample, other DNA sequences also encode this same CDR3. Relative to germline, V is missing 7 bases and J is missing 4 bases, with 7 bases of the junction outside any gene match. In the germline V gene (reference sequence), CDR1 corresponds to LNHDA and CDR2 to SQIVND. From the cysteine up to the phenylalanine, the CDR3 has a length of 15 residues. CDR3 DNA only is kept here, 45 bases in frame from base 1.

The immunoSEQ platform was used to carry out deep TCRbeta sequencing. Per the source publication's procedure: For further analysis, only productive rearrangements were exported from the immunoSEQ Analyzer. Bulk TCRbeta clonotypes were assigned T cell phenotypes by matching to single-cell RNA+TCR-seq clones sharing the same TCRbeta sequence. Clone enrichment in tumor was computed as tumor frequency divided by PBMC frequency from bulk TCR sequencing. TCRs were grouped by GLIPH into specificity groups, defined as clusters of distinct TCRs likely recognizing common antigens via shared CDR3 motifs. TCRdb mirrors the immuneACCESS table, restricted to in-frame sequences. Some clones are absent from its copies; in checked studies, under half trace to an unresolved V gene, and the reason for the others is unknown. V and J calls and clone size follow that table, whereas D and trimming were derived from the DNA. The sample table contains a few thousand clones; only one count was recorded for around 83% of them. The ten largest clones represent 40% to 60% of the sample.

The chain links TRBV19 with TRBJ2-1; 10 middle bases align to TRBD2. The receptor was derived from a human donor with advanced basal cell or squamous cell carcinoma (not recorded which). This sample comprised PBMCs, obtained after anti-PD-1 therapy. The CDR3 reads as follows: CASIRSGGAYNEQFF. At the DNA level, the sequence is TGTGCCAGTATTAGGAGCGGGGGGGCGTACAATGAGCAGTTCTTC.